This is a list of T cell receptor beta chains from one sample in a study of response to subunit inactivated influenza vaccine. A single record per CDR3 protein comes from TCRdb applying MiXCR to the RT-PCR reads. The sample records about 500,000 distinct CDR3 sequences, roughly 13% being singletons. The source material was PBMCs from blood, sampled roughly 45 days after vaccination. These receptors originate from a man aged 50 to 59 who received an inactivated influenza vaccine. Each CDR3 is given with its conserved first and last residue. The D gene is left open where the match is weak. Clone size, where shown, is once, few, many, or a class for clones that have expanded.

j_call	v_call	d_call	clone_size	cdr3_nt	cdr3_aa
TRBJ2-5	TRBV12-3/TRBV12-4	TRBD1	few	TGTGCCAGCAGCCCTAGCCAGGGGGCGCGAGAGACCCAGTACTTC	CASSPSQGARETQYF
TRBJ2-3	TRBV7-9	.	.	TGTGCCAGCAGCTTAGTACAGATCACAGATACGCAGTATTTT	CASSLVQITDTQYF
TRBJ2-1	TRBV5-1	TRBD1	once	TGCGCCAGCAGCTCGACCGGGACAGCCTACAATGAGCAGTTCTTC	CASSSTGTAYNEQFF
TRBJ1-2	TRBV12-3/TRBV12-4	TRBD1	once	TGTGCCAGCAGTTTGAGTCACAGGGGGCGCGATGGCTACACCTTC	CASSLSHRGRDGYTF
TRBJ2-1	TRBV20-1	TRBD2	few	TGCAGTGCTAGGAGCAGCCGGCTAGCGGGAGCTGATGAGCAGTTCTTC	CSARSSRLAGADEQFF
TRBJ2-7	TRBV10-3	.	.	TGTGCCATCAGTGAATCCCGCCAGAGCGCCTACGAGCAGTACTTC	CAISESRQSAYEQYF
TRBJ1-2	TRBV3-1	.	.	TGTGCCAGCAGCCAAGATCTCGGACCCAGGACGGGTGGCTACACCTTC	CASSQDLGPRTGGYTF
TRBJ2-2	TRBV5-5	.	many	TGTGCCAGCAGCTTGGTTTCAGGGCAGGTCACCGGGGAGCTGTTTTTT	CASSLVSGQVTGELFF
TRBJ2-2	TRBV11-1	.	many	TGTGCCAGCAGCTTAGAGGGGCAGGTCCTAGGACTTCGCACCGGGGAGCTGTTTTTT	CASSLEGQVLGLRTGELFF
TRBJ2-2	TRBV7-8	.	.	TGTGCCAGCTCAATAGGGCAAAACACCGGGGAGCTGTTTTTT	CASSIGQNTGELFF
TRBJ1-4	TRBV6-5	.	few	TGTGCCAGCAGTGACCGAGGTGAAAAACTGTTTTTT	CASSDRGEKLFF
TRBJ2-5	TRBV5-1	.	.	TGCGCCAGCAGCTTGTTCGGCAACCAAGAGACCCAGTACTTC	CASSLFGNQETQYF
TRBJ2-1	TRBV6-1	.	.	TGTGCCAGCAGTGAACGGGCATTCGGGGACTACAATGAGCAGTTCTTC	CASSERAFGDYNEQFF
TRBJ2-7	TRBV9	.	.	TGTGCCAGCAGCGTATCTGAGGTAGTGGGTGCCTACGAGCAGTACTTC	CASSVSEVVGAYEQYF
TRBJ1-3	TRBV6-1	.	many	TGTGCCAGCACCGAAGGTACAGGCTCCGTCTCTGGAAACACCATATATTTT	CASTEGTGSVSGNTIYF
TRBJ2-3	TRBV5-6	.	.	TGTGCCAGCAGTACCGGGTCCTACACAGATACGCTGTATTTT	CASSTGSYTDTLYF
TRBJ1-2	TRBV5-6	.	.	TGTGCCAGCAGCTTGGGACAGGCAAGCCTCTATGGCTACACCTTC	CASSLGQASLYGYTF
TRBJ1-1	TRBV20-1	.	many	TGCAGTGCTGTACCCGGAATGAACACTGAAGCTTTCTTT	CSAVPGMNTEAFF
TRBJ2-5	TRBV5-1	TRBD1	.	TGCGCCAGCGGACAGACAGGGTACCGGGAGACCCAGTACTTC	CASGQTGYRETQYF
TRBJ2-2	TRBV20-1	.	few	TGCAGTGCTAGCGGCCTTAGGCCGAACACCGGGGAGCTGTTTTTT	CSASGLRPNTGELFF
TRBJ1-5	TRBV6-1	.	.	TGTGCCAGCAGACCCGGACAGAGCAATCAGCCCCAGCATTTT	CASRPGQSNQPQHF
TRBJ2-3	TRBV10-3	TRBD2	few	TGTGCCATCAGTCCCGGACTAGCGACCACAGATACGCAGTATTTT	CAISPGLATTDTQYF
TRBJ2-5	TRBV15	.	.	TGTGCCACCAGCAGAGCGGCTCAAGAGACCCAGTACTTC	CATSRAAQETQYF
TRBJ2-1	TRBV12-3/TRBV12-4	TRBD2	.	TGTGCCAGCAGTTTAGTGGGGACTAGCTGGTTCTTC	CASSLVGTSWFF
TRBJ2-1	TRBV5-1	.	many	TGCGCCAGCAGCCCTGGGACACACAATGAGCAGTTCTTC	CASSPGTHNEQFF
TRBJ2-2	TRBV29-1	.	.	TGCAGCGTTGTTGCCGGACCCCTTCTGTTTTTT	CSVVAGPLLFF
TRBJ2-1	TRBV20-1	TRBD2	few	TGCAGTGCTATATCGGGTAGACGGACTAGCGGTTTTCCTTCGAGCTCCTACAATGAGCAGTTCTTC	CSAISGRRTSGFPSSSYNEQFF
TRBJ2-2	TRBV11-2	.	many	TGTGCCAGCAGCTCATGGCCCGGGGAGCTGTTTTTT	CASSSWPGELFF
TRBJ1-4	TRBV7-9	.	many	TGTGCCAGCAGCACAACTAATGAAAAACTGTTTTTT	CASSTTNEKLFF
TRBJ2-7	TRBV7-9	.	few	TGTGCCAGCAGCCCCGGGGGACTTTACGAGCAGTACTTC	CASSPGGLYEQYF
TRBJ1-1	TRBV7-2	.	few	TGTGCCAGCAGCCCCCGGGGACGGACTGAAGCTTTCTTT	CASSPRGRTEAFF
TRBJ2-1	TRBV9	.	many	TGTGCCAGCAGCGTAGCCCCCTCCCAATACAATGAGCAGTTCTTC	CASSVAPSQYNEQFF
TRBJ2-3	TRBV28	.	few	TGTGCCAGCAGTTTTCCTAGTGATACGCAGTATTTT	CASSFPSDTQYF
TRBJ2-2	TRBV20-1	.	.	TGCAGTGCTAGAGATCTTCGGCTGGGGGGCGGGGAGCTGTTTTTT	CSARDLRLGGGELFF
TRBJ1-1	TRBV7-9	.	few	TGTGCCAGCAGCCCTCGTCAAAGGGGAGGGACTGAAGCTTTCTTT	CASSPRQRGGTEAFF
TRBJ2-1	TRBV12-5	TRBD2	few	TGTGCTAGTGGGTCCTTTAGCGGGAGGGCCGGAGGGGGCAATGAGCAGTTCTTC	CASGSFSGRAGGGNEQFF
TRBJ2-1	TRBV28	.	few	TGTGCCGCAGTCGGACAGTCAGGATACAATGAGCAGTTCTTC	CAAVGQSGYNEQFF
TRBJ2-2	TRBV4-2	.	.	TGTGCCAGCAGCCAGACAGAGAAGGGCGGGGAGCTGTTTTTT	CASSQTEKGGELFF
TRBJ2-3	TRBV28	.	.	TGTGCCAGCAGTTTACTCACAGGGAGCACAGATACGCAGTATTTT	CASSLLTGSTDTQYF
TRBJ2-7	TRBV5-1	.	many	TGCGCCAGCAGCCTAGACACGGAGCAGTACTTC	CASSLDTEQYF
TRBJ2-7	TRBV4-3	TRBD2	few	TGCGCCAGCAGCCAAGATTATGGGAGGGCCGATTTGTACGAGCAGTACTTC	CASSQDYGRADLYEQYF
TRBJ2-7	TRBV5-1	TRBD1	.	TGCGCCAGCAGCCCGCCCAGGACAGGCCGCTTCTCCTACGAGCAGTACTTC	CASSPPRTGRFSYEQYF
TRBJ2-1	TRBV12-3/TRBV12-4	.	few	TGTGCCAGCAGTTTGCCAGGCCCCGATGAGCAGTTCTTC	CASSLPGPDEQFF
TRBJ2-7	TRBV20-1	TRBD2	many	TGCAGTGCTACGACCCAGCGGGGCTCCTACGAGCAGTACTTC	CSATTQRGSYEQYF
TRBJ2-1	TRBV18	TRBD2	.	TGTGCCAGCTCACCTTCGACTAGCCCCGCTTCTGAGCAGCTCTTC	CASSPSTSPASEQLF
TRBJ1-3	TRBV29-1	.	few	TGCAGCGTTGCAGAGGCTTCTGGAAACACCATATATTTT	CSVAEASGNTIYF
TRBJ2-1	TRBV3-1	TRBD2	.	TGTGCCAGCAGCATCGGGACTAGCTCCTACAATGAGCAGTTCTTC	CASSIGTSSYNEQFF
TRBJ2-1	TRBV28	TRBD2	few	TGTGCCAGCAGTTTAGAGAGCGGGATGTACAATGAGCAGTTCTTC	CASSLESGMYNEQFF
TRBJ2-2	TRBV5-1	.	many	TGTGCCAGCAGCTTAACAAACACCGGGGAGCTGTTTTTT	CASSLTNTGELFF
TRBJ2-7	TRBV4-1	TRBD2	.	TGCGCCAGCAGCCGGGACGGGACTAGCGGCTACGAGCAGTACTTC	CASSRDGTSGYEQYF
TRBJ2-2	TRBV10-3	TRBD1	.	TGTGCCTCAGGGACAGACACCGGGGAGCTGTTTTTT	CASGTDTGELFF
TRBJ1-1	TRBV6-5	.	few	TGTGCCAGCAGTTTAAGCCCGGGACGGCATGAAGCTTTCTTT	CASSLSPGRHEAFF
TRBJ2-5	TRBV20-1	TRBD1	many	TGCAGTGCCCACAACGTTCGACAGGGGCCAGAGACCCAGTACTTC	CSAHNVRQGPETQYF
TRBJ2-3	TRBV10-3	.	few	TGTGCCATCAGCGAGAGGACAGTCGCAAGCACAGATACGCAGTATTTT	CAISERTVASTDTQYF
TRBJ1-1	TRBV20-1	.	few	TGCAGTTATTCCTCGAACACTGAAGCTTTCTTT	CSYSSNTEAFF